This T cell receptor (beta chain) was identified during a study of T cell changes during pregnancy in multiple sclerosis. The CDR3 loop spans 11 amino acids. Germline values: CDR1 MNHNS, CDR2 SASEGT. V was cut by 4 bases and J by 3 bases, with 4 bases left in between. TCRdb's table, derived via immunoSEQ multiplex PCR, lists solely in-frame clones and lacks some. The sample contains 35,000 to 45,000 clones, roughly 91% of which appear only once. The receptor's source is a female donor with multiple sclerosis, enrolled in a pregnancy study. The rearrangement links TRBV6-1 to TRBJ2-7; D gene unclear. Specimen: CD4+ T cells from peripheral blood mononuclear cells, collected in the first trimester of pregnancy. The CDR3 DNA sequence: TGTGCCAGCAGTGGAGTCTACGAGCAGTACTTC. Its protein is CASSGVYEQYF.